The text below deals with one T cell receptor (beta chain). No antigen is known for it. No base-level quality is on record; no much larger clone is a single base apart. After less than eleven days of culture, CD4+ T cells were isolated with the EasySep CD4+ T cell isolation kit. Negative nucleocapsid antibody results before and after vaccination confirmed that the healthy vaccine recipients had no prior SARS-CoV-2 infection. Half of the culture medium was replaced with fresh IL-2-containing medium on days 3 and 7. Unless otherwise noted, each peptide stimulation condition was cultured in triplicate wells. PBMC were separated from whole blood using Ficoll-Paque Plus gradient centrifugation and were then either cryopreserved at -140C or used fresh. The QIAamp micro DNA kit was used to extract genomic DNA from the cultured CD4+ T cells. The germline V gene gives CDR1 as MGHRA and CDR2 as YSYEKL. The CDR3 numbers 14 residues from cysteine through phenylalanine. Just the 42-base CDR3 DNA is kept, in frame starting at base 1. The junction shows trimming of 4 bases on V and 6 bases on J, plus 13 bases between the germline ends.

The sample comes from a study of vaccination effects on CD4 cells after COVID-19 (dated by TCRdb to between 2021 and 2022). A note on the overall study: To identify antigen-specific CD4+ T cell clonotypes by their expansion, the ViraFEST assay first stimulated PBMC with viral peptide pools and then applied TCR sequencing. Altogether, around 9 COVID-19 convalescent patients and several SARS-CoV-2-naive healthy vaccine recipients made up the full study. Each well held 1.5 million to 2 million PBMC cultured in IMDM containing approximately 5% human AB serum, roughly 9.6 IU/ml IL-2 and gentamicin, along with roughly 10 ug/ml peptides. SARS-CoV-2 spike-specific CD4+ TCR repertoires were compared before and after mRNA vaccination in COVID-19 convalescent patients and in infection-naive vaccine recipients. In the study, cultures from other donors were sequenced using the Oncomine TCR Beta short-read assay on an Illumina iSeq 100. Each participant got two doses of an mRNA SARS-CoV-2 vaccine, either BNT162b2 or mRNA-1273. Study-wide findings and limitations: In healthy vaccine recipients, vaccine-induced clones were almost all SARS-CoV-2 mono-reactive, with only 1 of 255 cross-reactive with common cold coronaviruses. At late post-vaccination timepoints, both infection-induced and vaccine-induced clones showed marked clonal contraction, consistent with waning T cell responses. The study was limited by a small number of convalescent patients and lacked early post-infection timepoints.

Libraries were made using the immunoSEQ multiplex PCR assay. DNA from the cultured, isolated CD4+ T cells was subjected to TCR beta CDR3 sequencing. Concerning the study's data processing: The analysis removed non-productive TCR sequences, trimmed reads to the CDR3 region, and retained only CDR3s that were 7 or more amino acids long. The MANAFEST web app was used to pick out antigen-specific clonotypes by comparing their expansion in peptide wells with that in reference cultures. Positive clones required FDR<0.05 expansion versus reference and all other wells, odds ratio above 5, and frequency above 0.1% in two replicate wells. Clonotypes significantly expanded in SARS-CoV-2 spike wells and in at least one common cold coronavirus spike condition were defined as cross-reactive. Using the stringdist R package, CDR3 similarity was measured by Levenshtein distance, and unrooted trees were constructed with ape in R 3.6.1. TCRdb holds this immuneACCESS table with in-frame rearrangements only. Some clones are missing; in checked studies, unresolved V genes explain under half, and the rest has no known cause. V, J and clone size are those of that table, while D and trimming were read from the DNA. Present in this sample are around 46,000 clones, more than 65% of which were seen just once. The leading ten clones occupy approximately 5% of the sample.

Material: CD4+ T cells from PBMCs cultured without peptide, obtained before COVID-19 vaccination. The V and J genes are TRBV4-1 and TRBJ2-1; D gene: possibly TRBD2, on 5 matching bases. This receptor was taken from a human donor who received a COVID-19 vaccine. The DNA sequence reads TGCGCCAGCAGCCGCGTCGGACGGGGCAATGAGCAGTTCTTC. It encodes CASSRVGRGNEQFF.